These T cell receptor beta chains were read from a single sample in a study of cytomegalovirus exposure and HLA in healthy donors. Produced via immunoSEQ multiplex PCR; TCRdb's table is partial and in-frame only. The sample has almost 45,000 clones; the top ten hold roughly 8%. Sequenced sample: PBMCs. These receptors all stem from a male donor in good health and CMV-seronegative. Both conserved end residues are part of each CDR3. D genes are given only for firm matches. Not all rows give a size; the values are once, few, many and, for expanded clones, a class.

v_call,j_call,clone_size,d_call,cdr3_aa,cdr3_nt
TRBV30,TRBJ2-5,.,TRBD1,CAWSRPTGPETQYF,TGTGCCTGGAGTAGACCGACAGGGCCCGAGACCCAGTACTTC
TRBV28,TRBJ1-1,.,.,CASSINTEAFF,TGTGCCAGCAGTATAAACACTGAAGCTTTCTTT
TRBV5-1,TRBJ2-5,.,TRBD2,CASSPGVAGAGQETQYF,TGCGCCAGCAGCCCCGGGGTAGCGGGAGCTGGGCAAGAGACCCAGTACTTC
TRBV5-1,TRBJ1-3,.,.,CASSPWGRGNTIYF,TGCGCCAGCAGCCCCTGGGGCAGGGGAAACACCATATATTTT
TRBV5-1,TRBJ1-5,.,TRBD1,CASSLGTGSQPQHF,TGCGCCAGCAGCTTGGGGACAGGGAGTCAGCCCCAGCATTTT
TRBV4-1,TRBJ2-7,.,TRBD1,CASSQQQGSYEQYF,TGCGCCAGCAGCCAACAACAGGGGTCCTACGAGCAGTACTTC
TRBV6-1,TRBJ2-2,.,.,CASSGAGITNTGELFF,TGTGCCAGCAGTGGCGCGGGGATTACGAACACCGGGGAGCTGTTTTTT
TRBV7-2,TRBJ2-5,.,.,CASSLALRGETQYF,TGTGCCAGCAGCTTAGCGTTAAGGGGTGAGACCCAGTACTTC
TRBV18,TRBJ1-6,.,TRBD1,CASSRGTGVYNSPLHF,TGTGCCAGCTCACGAGGGACAGGGGTTTACAATTCACCCCTCCACTTT
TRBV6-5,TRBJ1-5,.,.,CASRRDGGSDQPQHF,TGTGCCAGCAGACGAGACGGGGGATCGGACCAGCCCCAGCATTTT
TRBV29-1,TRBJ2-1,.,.,CSAPKGSSYNEQFF,TGCAGCGCTCCAAAAGGGAGCTCCTACAATGAGCAGTTCTTC
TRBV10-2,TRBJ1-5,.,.,CASSDQTIRNQPQHF,TGCGCCAGCAGTGACCAGACAATCCGCAATCAGCCCCAGCATTTT
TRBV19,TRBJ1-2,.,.,CASSLSFGGRTNGYTF,TGTGCCAGTAGCCTTTCTTTTGGGGGCCGAACGAATGGCTACACCTTC
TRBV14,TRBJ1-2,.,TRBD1,CASSRKRGQMGGYTF,TGTGCCAGCAGCCGAAAAAGGGGGCAGATGGGGGGCTACACCTTC
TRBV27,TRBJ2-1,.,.,CASSPDSVKQFF,TGTGCCAGCAGTCCCGATAGTGTCAAGCAGTTCTTC
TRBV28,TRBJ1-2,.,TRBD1,CASMQGAQGYTF,TGTGCCAGCATGCAGGGGGCGCAGGGCTACACCTTC
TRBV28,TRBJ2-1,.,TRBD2,CASSEGLAGYNEQFF,TGTGCCAGCAGCGAAGGACTAGCGGGTTACAATGAGCAGTTCTTC
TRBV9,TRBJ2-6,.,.,CASSRTDGGANVLTF,TGTGCCAGCAGCCGGACAGACGGTGGGGCCAACGTCCTGACTTTC
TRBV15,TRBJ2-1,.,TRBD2,CATSRGPGLAGDSYNEQFF,TGTGCCACCAGCAGAGGACCGGGACTAGCGGGGGACTCCTACAATGAGCAGTTCTTC
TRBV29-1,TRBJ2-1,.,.,CSVVVRSNEQFF,TGCAGCGTTGTCGTACGGTCCAATGAGCAGTTCTTC
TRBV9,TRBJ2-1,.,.,CASSSPPGTDLNEQFF,TGTGCCAGCAGCTCTCCCCCCGGGACTGACCTCAATGAGCAGTTCTTC
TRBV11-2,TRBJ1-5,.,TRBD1,CASSLQSGGHQPQHF,TGTGCCAGCAGCTTACAATCAGGGGGCCATCAGCCCCAGCATTTT
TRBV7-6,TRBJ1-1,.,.,CATPPTGHPSGALNTEAFF,TGTGCCACCCCCCCTACCGGTCACCCGTCGGGAGCACTGAACACTGAAGCTTTCTTT
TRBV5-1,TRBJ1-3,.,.,CASSPQGSGNTIYF,TGCGCCAGCAGCCCACAGGGTTCTGGAAACACCATATATTTT
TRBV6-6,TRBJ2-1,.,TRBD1,CASSYSPGQGDNEQFF,TGTGCCAGCAGTTACTCACCGGGACAGGGGGACAATGAGCAGTTCTTC
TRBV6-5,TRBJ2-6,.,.,CASSTRGSGANVLTF,TGTGCCAGCAGTACTCGGGGGAGTGGGGCCAACGTCCTGACTTTC
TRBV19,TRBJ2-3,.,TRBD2,CASSSQRGAQYF,TGTGCCAGTAGCTCCCAGCGGGGGGCGCAGTATTTT
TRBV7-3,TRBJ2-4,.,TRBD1,CASSPDRGGIQYF,TGTGCCAGCAGCCCGGACAGGGGCGGCATTCAGTACTTC
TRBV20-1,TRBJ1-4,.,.,CSARGAGWVFF,TGCAGTGCTAGAGGGGCAGGGTGGGTGTTTTTT
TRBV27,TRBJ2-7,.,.,CAGSLTGQPLSYEQYF,TGTGCCGGCAGTTTAACCGGACAACCACTCTCCTACGAGCAGTACTTC
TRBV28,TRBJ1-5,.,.,CASSPWELGGGNQPQHF,TGTGCCAGCAGTCCGTGGGAGCTGGGGGGTGGCAATCAGCCCCAGCATTTT
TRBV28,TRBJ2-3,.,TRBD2,CASQGGPGTQYF,TGTGCCAGCCAGGGAGGGCCCGGGACGCAGTATTTT
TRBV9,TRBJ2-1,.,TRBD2,CASSAGTSGENEQFF,TGTGCCAGCAGCGCCGGGACTAGCGGGGAAAATGAGCAGTTCTTC
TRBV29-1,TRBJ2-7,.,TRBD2,CSVATGASGRYEQYF,TGCAGCGTCGCCACGGGGGCTAGCGGGAGGTACGAGCAGTACTTC
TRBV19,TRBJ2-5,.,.,CASSIGDLAETQYF,TGTGCCAGTAGTATTGGGGACTTAGCGGAGACCCAGTACTTC
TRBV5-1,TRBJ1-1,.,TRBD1,CASSLPTGENTEAFF,TGCGCCAGCAGCTTGCCGACAGGGGAGAACACTGAAGCTTTCTTT
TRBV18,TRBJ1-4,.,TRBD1,CASSSRQGENEKLFF,TGTGCCAGCTCATCGCGACAGGGGGAGAATGAAAAACTGTTTTTT
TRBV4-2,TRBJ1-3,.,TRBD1,CASSPGTVRSGNTIYF,TGTGCCAGCAGCCCCGGGACAGTTCGCTCTGGAAACACCATATATTTT
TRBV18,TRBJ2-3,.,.,CASSPQGITDTQYF,TGTGCCAGCTCACCACAGGGGATCACAGATACGCAGTATTTT
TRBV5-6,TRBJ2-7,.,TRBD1,CASSFTGGSSYEQYF,TGTGCCAGCAGCTTTACAGGGGGGAGCTCCTACGAGCAGTACTTC
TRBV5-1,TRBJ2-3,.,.,CASSLGAAGPSTDTQYF,TGCGCCAGCAGCTTGGGGGCTGCGGGACCGAGCACAGATACGCAGTATTTT
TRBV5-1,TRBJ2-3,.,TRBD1,CASSAQTGGYTDTQYF,TGCGCCAGCAGCGCACAGACAGGGGGCTACACAGATACGCAGTATTTT
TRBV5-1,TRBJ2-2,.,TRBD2,CASRVREGPGELFF,TGCGCCAGCAGAGTGAGGGAGGGGCCCGGGGAGCTGTTTTTT
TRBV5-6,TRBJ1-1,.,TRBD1,CASSQGDSLRGFF,TGTGCCAGCAGCCAAGGGGACAGCTTAAGGGGTTTCTTT
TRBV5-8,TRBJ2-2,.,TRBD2,CASTYQAGSANTGELFF,TGTGCCAGCACATACCAAGCGGGGAGCGCGAACACCGGGGAGCTGTTTTTT
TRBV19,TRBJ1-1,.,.,CASSIGGPNTEAFF,TGTGCCAGTAGTATAGGTGGCCCGAACACTGAAGCTTTCTTT
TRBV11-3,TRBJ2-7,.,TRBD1,CASSPWDRPYEQYF,TGTGCCAGCAGCCCTTGGGACAGACCCTACGAGCAGTACTTC
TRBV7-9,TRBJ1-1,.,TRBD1,CASGTRQGNTEAFF,TGTGCCAGCGGCACACGACAGGGGAACACTGAAGCTTTCTTT
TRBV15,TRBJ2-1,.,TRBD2,CATIATGGGSYNEQFF,TGTGCCACCATCGCAACTGGGGGGGGCTCCTACAATGAGCAGTTCTTC
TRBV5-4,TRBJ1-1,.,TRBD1,CASSPGTDTEAFF,TGTGCCAGCAGCCCGGGGACAGACACTGAAGCTTTCTTT
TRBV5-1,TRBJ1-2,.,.,CASSGPRGRSYGYTF,TGCGCCAGCAGCGGTCCCAGGGGCCGTTCCTATGGCTACACCTTC
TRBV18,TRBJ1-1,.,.,CASSADTRMNTEAFF,TGTGCCAGCTCCGCGGACACCCGAATGAACACTGAAGCTTTCTTT
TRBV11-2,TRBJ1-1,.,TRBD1,CASSATGGAEAFF,TGTGCCAGCAGCGCGACAGGGGGGGCTGAAGCTTTCTTT
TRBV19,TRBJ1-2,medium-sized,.,CASSHGPGNGYTF,TGTGCCAGTAGCCATGGCCCAGGGAATGGCTACACCTTC
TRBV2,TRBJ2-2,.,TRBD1,CASIDRENTGELFF,TGTGCCAGCATTGACAGGGAAAACACCGGGGAGCTGTTTTTT
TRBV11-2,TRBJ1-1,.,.,CASSSLQGTIGAFF,TGTGCCAGCAGCTCGCTACAGGGCACCATCGGGGCTTTCTTT
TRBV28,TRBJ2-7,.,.,CASSLAQSYEQYF,TGTGCCAGCAGTTTGGCACAATCCTACGAGCAGTACTTC